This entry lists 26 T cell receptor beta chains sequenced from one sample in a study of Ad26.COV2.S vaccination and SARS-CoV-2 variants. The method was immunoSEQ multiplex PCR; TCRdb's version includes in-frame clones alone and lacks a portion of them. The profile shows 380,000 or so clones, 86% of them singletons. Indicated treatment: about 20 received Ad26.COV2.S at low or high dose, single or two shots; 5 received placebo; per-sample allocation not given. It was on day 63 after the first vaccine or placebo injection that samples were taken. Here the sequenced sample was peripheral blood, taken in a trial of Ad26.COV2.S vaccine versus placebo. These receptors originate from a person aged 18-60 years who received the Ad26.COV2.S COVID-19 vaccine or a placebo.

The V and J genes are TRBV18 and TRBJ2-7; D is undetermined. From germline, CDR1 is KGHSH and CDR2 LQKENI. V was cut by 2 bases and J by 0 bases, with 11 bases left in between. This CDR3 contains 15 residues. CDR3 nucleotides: TGTGCCAGCTCACCAAGGCATAGGAGCTCCTACGAGCAGTACTTC. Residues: CASSPRHRSSYEQYF.

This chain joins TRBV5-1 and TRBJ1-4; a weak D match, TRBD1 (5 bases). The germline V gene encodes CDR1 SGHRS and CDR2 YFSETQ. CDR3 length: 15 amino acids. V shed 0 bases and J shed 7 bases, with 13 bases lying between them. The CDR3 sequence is CASSLGEAGSEKLFF. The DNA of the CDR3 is TGCGCCAGCAGCTTGGGCGAAGCAGGGAGTGAAAAACTGTTTTTT.

CDR3 nucleotides: TGTGCCAGCAGCTTGAGACAGGGGCGCCGGGGAGAGACCCAGTACTTC. Translated, it gives CASSLRQGRRGETQYF. V usage is TRBV7-8 and J usage is TRBJ2-5; 8 nucleotides align to TRBD1. The germline V gene has CDR1 SGHVS and CDR2 FQNEAQ. The CDR3 runs 16 residues. The V and J ends lost 3 bases and 4 bases, in that order; junction bases with no gene match: 10.

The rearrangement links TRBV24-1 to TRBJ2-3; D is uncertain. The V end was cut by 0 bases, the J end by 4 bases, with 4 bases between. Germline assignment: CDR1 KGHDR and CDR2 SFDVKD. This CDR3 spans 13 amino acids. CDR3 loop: CATSDLIPDTQYF. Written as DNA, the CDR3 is TGTGCCACCAGTGATTTGATCCCAGATACGCAGTATTTT.

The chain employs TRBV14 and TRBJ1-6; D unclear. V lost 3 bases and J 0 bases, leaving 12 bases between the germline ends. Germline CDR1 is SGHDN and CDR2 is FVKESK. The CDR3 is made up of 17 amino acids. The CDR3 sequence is CASSQGGLSSYNSPLHF. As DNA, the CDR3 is TGTGCCAGCAGCCAGGGAGGCCTCAGCTCCTATAATTCACCCCTCCACTTT.

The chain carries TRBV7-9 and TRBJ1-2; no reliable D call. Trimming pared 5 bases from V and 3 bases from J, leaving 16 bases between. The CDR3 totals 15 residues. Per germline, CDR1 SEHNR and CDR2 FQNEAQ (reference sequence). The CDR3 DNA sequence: TGTGCCAGCAGCCCTCCCGAGGGCGCGGACTATGGCTACACCTTC. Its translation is CASSPPEGADYGYTF. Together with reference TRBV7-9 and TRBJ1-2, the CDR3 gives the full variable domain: DTGVSQNPRHKITKRGQNVTFRCDPISEHNRLYWYRQTLGQGPEFLTYFQNEAQLEKSRLLSDRFSAERPKGSFSTLEIQRTEQGDSAMYLCASSPPEGADYGYTFGSGTRLTVV.

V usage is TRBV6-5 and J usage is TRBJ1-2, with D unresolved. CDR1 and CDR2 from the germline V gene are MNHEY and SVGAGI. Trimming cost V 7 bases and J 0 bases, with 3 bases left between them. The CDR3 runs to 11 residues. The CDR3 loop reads CASTANYGYTF. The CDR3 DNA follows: TGTGCCAGCACCGCTAACTATGGCTACACCTTC.

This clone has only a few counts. This chain's CDR3 is CASSDRGQNKETQYF. In DNA form, the CDR3 reads TGTGCCAGCAGTGACCGGGGACAGAACAAAGAGACCCAGTACTTC. The gene calls are TRBV2 and TRBJ2-5, with 7 bases lining up with TRBD1. The CDR3 runs to 15 residues. Per the germline V gene, CDR1 is SNHLY and CDR2 is FYNNEI. V lost 3 bases to trimming and J lost 3 bases; unmatched junction nucleotides: 7.

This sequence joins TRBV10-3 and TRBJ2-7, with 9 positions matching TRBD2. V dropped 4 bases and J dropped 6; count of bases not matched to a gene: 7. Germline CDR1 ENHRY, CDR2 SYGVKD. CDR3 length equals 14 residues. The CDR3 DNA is TGTGCCATCAGTGCGGCGGGGGGGATCTCCGAGCAGTACTTC. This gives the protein CAISAAGGISEQYF.

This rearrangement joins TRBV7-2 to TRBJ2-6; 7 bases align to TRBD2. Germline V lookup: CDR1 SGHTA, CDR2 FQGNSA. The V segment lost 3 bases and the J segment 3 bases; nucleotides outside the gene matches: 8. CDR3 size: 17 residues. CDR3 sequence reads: CASSFLWEGFGANVLTF. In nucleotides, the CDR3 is TGTGCCAGCAGCTTCCTGTGGGAGGGGTTTGGGGCCAACGTCCTGACTTTC.

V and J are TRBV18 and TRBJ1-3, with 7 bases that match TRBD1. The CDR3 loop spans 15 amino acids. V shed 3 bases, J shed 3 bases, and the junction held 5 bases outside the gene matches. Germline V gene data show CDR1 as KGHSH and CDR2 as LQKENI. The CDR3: CASSPAQGIGNTIYF. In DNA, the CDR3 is TGTGCCAGCTCACCCGCACAGGGGATTGGAAACACCATATATTTT.

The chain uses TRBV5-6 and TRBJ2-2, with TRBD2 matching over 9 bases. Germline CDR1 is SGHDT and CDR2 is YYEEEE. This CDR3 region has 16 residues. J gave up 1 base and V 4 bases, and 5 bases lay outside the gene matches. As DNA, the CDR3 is TGTGCCAGCAGCATCCTAGCGGGGCTGAACACCGGGGAGCTGTTTTTT. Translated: CASSILAGLNTGELFF.

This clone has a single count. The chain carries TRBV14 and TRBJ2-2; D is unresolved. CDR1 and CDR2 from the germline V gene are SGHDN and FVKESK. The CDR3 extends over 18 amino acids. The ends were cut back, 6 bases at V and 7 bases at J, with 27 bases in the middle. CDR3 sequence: CASSFTGVRTSKDGELFF. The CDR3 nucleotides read TGTGCCAGCAGTTTCACTGGGGTCAGGACCTCGAAGGACGGGGAGCTGTTTTTT. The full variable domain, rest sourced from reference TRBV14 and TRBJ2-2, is EAGVTQFPSHSVIEKGQTVTLRCDPISGHDNLYWYRRVMGKEIKFLLHFVKESKQDESGMPNNRFLAERTGGTYSTLKVQPAELEDSGVYFCASSFTGVRTSKDGELFFGEGSRLTVL.

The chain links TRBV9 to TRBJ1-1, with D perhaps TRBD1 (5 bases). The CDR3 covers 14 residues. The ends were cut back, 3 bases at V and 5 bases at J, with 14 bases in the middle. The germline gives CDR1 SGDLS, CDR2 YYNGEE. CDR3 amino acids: CASSAGTQGTEAFF. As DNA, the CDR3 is TGTGCCAGCAGCGCCGGGACCCAAGGAACTGAAGCTTTCTTT.

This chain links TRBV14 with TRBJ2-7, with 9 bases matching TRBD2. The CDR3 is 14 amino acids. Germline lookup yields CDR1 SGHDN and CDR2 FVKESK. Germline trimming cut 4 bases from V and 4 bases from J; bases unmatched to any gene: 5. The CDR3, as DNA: TGTGCCAGCAGCCTTAGCGGGAGCCTTTACGAGCAGTACTTC. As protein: CASSLSGSLYEQYF. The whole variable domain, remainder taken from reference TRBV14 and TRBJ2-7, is EAGVTQFPSHSVIEKGQTVTLRCDPISGHDNLYWYRRVMGKEIKFLLHFVKESKQDESGMPNNRFLAERTGGTYSTLKVQPAELEDSGVYFCASSLSGSLYEQYFGPGTRLTVT.

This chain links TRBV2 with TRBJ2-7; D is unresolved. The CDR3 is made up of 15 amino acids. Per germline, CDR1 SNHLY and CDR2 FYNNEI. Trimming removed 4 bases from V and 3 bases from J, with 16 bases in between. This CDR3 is CASSVGYGSGYEQYF. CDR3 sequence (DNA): TGTGCCAGCAGTGTGGGGTACGGCTCCGGCTACGAGCAGTACTTC.

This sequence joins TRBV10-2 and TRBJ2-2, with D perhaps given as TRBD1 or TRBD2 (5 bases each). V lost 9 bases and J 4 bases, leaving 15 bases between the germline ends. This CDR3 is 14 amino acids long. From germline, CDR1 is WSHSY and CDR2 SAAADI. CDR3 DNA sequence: TGCGCCAGTTCGACCGGGGCCTTCACCGGGGAGCTGTTTTTT. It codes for CASSTGAFTGELFF.

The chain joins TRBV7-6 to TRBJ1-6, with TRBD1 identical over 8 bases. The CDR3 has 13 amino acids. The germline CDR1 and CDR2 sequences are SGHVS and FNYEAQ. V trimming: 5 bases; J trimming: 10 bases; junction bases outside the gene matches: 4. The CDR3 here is CASSRDRRSPLHF. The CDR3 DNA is TGTGCCAGCAGCCGGGACAGGCGGTCACCCCTCCACTTT.

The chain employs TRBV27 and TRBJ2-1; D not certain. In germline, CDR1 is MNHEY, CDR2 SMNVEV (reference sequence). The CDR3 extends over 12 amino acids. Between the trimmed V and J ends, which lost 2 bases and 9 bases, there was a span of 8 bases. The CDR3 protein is CASSLGFTEQFF. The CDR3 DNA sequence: TGTGCCAGCAGTTTAGGTTTCACTGAGCAGTTCTTC.

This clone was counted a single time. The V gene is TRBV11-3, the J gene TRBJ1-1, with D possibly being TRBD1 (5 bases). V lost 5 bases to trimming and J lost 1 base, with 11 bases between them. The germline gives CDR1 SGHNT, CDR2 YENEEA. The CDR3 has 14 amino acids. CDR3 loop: CASSPGPRNTEAFF. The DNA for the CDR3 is TGTGCCAGCAGCCCGGGACCGAGGAACACTGAAGCTTTCTTT.

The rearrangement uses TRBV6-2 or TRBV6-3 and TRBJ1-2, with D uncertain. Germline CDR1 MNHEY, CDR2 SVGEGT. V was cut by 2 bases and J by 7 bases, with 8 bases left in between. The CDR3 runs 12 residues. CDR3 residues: CASSYERVGYTF. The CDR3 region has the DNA TGTGCCAGCAGTTACGAGCGGGTTGGCTACACCTTC.

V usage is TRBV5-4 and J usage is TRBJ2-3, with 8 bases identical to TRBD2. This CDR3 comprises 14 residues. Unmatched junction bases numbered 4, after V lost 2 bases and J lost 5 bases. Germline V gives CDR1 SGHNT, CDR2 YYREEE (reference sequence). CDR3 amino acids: CASSFDGREDTQYF. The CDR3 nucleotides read TGTGCCAGCAGCTTTGACGGGAGGGAAGATACGCAGTATTTT.

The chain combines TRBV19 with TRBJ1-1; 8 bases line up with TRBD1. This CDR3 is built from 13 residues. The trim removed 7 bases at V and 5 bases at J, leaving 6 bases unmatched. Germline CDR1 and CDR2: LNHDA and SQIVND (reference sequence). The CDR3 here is CASTPGGRTEAFF. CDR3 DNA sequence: TGTGCCAGTACCCCAGGGGGCAGAACTGAAGCTTTCTTT.

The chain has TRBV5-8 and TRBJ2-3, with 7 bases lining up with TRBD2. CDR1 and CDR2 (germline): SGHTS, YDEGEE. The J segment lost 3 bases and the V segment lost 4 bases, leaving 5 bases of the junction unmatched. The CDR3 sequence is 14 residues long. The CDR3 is CASSLPRGTDTQYF. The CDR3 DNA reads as TGTGCCAGCAGCCTACCGCGGGGGACAGATACGCAGTATTTT.

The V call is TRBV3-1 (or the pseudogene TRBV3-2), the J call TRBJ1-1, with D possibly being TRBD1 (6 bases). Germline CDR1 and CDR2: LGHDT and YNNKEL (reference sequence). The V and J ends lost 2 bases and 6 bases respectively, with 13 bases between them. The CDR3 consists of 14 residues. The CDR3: CASSQPGTRAEAFF. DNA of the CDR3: TGTGCCAGCAGCCAACCCGGGACAAGGGCTGAAGCTTTCTTT.

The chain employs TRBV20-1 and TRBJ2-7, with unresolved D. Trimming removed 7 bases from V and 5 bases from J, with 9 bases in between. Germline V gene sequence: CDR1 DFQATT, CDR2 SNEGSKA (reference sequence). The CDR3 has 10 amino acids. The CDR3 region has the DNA TGCAGTGGAACGTCTCACGAGCAGTACTTC. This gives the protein CSGTSHEQYF.